The clone carrying this TCR beta chain was seen a handful of times. This sample is drawn from a study of regulatory T cells in long-lasting Graves disease. V shed 0 bases, J shed 4 bases, and the junction held 12 bases outside the gene matches. This CDR3 comprises 19 residues. Germline V gives CDR1 LGHDT, CDR2 YNNKEL (reference sequence). Building of the TCR beta libraries involved iRepertoire HTBI primers and Arm-PCR of CDR3 regions. MiXCR was run by TCRdb on the multiplex PCR reads, yielding one entry per CDR3 protein. The top ten hold roughly an eighth of the sample, which has 430,000 or so distinct CDR3 sequences, 21% seen once. Time point meaning: persistent/refractory GD, antithyroid drugs over 5 years with positive TRAb. Isolated PBMC RNA provided the starting material for the TCR library.

The chain recombines TRBV3-1 with TRBJ2-2, with 9 nucleotides matching TRBD2. Sequencing was performed on peripheral blood mononuclear cells (PBMCs), taken when the disease was refractory, from a patient treated with antithyroid drugs. The origin of this receptor is a female donor with Graves disease. The CDR3 bases are TGTGCCAGCAGCCAAGATACCCTGCTAGCGGGACCGAGCACCGGGGAGCTGTTTTTT. Residues: CASSQDTLLAGPSTGELFF.